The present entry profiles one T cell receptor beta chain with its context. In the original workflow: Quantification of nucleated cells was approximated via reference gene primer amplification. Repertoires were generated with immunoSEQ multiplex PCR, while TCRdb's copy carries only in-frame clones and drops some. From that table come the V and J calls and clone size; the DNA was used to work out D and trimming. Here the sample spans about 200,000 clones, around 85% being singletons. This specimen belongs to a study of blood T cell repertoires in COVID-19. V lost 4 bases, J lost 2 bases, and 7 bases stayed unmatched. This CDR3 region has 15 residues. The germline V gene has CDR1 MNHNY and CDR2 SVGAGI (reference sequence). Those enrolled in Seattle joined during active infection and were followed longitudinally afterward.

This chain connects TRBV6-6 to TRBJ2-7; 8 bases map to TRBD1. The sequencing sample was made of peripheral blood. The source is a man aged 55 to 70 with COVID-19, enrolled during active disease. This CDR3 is CASSSKDRDAYEQYF. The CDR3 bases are TGTGCCAGCAGTTCAAAGGACAGGGATGCCTACGAGCAGTACTTC.